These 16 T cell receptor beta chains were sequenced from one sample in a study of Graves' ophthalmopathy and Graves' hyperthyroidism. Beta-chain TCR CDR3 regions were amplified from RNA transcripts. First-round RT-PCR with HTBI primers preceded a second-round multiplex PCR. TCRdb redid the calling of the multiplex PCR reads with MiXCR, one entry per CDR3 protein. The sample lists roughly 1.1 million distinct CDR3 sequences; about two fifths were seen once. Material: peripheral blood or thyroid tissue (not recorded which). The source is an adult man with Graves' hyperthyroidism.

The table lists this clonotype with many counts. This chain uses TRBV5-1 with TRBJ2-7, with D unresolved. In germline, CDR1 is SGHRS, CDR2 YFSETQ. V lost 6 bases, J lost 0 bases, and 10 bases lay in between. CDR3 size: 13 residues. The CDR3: CASTTSGSYEQYF. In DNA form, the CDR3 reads TGCGCCAGCACGACTTCGGGCTCCTACGAGCAGTACTTC.

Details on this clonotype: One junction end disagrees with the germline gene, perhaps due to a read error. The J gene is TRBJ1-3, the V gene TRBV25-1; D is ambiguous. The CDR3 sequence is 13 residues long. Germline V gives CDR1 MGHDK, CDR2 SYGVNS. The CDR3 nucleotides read TGTGCCAGTAGTGGAGGGTCTGAAAACACCATATATTTT. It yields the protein CASSGGSENTIYF.

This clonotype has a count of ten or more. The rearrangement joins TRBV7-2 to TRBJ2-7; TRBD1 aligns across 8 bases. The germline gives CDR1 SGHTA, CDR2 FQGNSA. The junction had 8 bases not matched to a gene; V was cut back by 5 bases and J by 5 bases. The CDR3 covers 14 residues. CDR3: CASSPRRQGNEQYF. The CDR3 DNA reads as TGTGCCAGCAGCCCACGTCGACAGGGGAACGAGCAGTACTTC. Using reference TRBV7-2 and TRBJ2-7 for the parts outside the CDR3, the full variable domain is GAGVSQSPSNKVTEKGKDVELRCDPISGHTALYWYRQSLGQGLEFLIYFQGNSAPDKSGLPSDRFSAERTGGSVSTLTIQRTQQEDSAVYLCASSPRRQGNEQYFGPGTRLTVT.

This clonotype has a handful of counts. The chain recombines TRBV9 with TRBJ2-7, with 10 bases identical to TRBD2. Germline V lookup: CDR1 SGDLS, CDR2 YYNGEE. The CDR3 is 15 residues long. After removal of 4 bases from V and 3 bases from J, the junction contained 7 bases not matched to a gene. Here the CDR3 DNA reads TGTGCCAGCAGCCCTCAGCGGGGGGGTTACTACGAGCAGTACTTC. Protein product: CASSPQRGGYYEQYF. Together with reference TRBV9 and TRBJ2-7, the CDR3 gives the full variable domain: DSGVTQTPKHLITATGQRVTLRCSPRSGDLSVYWYQQSLDQGLQFLIQYYNGEERAKGNILERFSAQQFPDLHSELNLSSLELGDSALYFCASSPQRGGYYEQYFGPGTRLTVT.

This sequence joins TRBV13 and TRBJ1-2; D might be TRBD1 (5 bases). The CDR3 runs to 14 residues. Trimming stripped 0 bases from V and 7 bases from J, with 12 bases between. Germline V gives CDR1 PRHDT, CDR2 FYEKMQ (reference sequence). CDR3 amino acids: CASSLGARDLGYTF. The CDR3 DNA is TGTGCCAGCAGCTTAGGGGCCAGGGATCTTGGCTACACCTTC.

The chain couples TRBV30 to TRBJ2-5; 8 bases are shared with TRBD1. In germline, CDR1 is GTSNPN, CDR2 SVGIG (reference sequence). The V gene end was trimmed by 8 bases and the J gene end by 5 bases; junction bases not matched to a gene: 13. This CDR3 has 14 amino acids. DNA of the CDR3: TGTGCCCGGACCGGACAGGGAATAGGGGAGACCCAGTACTTC. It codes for CARTGQGIGETQYF. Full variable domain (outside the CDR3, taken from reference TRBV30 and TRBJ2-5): SQTIHQWPATLVQPVGSPLSLECTVEGTSNPNLYWYRQAAGRGLQLLFYSVGIGQISSEVPQNLSASRPQDRQFILSSKKLLLSDSGFYLCARTGQGIGETQYFGPGTRLLVL.

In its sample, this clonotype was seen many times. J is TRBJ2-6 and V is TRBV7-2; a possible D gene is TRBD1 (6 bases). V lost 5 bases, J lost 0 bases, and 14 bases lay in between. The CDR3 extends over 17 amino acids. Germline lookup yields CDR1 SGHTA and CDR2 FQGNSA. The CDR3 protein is CASSPRTASSGANVLTF. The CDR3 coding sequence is TGTGCCAGCAGCCCGAGGACAGCGAGCTCTGGGGCCAACGTCCTGACTTTC.

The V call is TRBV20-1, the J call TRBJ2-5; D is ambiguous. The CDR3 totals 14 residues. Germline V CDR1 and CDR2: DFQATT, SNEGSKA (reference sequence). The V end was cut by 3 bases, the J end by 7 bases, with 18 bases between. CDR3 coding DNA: TGCAGTGCTAGGCCAGGACCCACATGGGGGACCCAGTACTTC. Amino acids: CSARPGPTWGTQYF.

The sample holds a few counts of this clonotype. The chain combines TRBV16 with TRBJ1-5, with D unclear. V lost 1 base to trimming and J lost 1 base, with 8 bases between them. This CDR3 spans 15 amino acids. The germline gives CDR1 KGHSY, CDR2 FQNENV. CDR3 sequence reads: CASSQWAESNQPQHF. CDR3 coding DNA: TGTGCCAGCAGCCAATGGGCAGAGAGCAATCAGCCCCAGCATTTT.

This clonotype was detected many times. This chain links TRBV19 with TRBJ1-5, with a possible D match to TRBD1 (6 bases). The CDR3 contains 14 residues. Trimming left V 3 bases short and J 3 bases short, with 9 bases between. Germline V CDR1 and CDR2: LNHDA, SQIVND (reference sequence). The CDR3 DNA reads TGTGCCAGTAGTATGGACAGTATCAATCAGCCCCAGCATTTT. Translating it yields CASSMDSINQPQHF.

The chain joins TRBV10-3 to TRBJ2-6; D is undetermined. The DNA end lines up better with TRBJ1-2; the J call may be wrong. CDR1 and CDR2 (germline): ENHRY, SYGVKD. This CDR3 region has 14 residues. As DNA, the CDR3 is TGTGCCATCACATCAAGGTCGGGTGACTATGGCTACACCTTC. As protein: CAITSRSGDYGYTF.

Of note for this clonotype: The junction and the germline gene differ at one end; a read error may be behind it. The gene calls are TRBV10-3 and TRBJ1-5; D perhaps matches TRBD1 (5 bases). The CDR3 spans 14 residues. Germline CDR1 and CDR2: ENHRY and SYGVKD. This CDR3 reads CASSGGGFNQPQHF. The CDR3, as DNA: TGTGCCAGCAGTGGGGGGGGGTTCAATCAGCCCCAGCATTTT.

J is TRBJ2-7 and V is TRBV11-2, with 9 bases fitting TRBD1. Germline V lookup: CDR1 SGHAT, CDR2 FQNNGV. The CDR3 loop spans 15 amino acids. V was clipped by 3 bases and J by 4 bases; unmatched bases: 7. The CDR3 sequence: CASSFGTGLGYEQYF. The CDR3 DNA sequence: TGTGCCAGCAGCTTCGGGACAGGGCTGGGGTACGAGCAGTACTTC.

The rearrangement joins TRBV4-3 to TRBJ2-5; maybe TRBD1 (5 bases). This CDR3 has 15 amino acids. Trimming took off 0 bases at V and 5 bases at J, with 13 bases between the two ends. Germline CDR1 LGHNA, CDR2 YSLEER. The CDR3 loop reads CASSQDAPGLETQYF. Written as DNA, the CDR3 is TGCGCCAGCAGCCAAGATGCCCCAGGGTTGGAGACCCAGTACTTC.

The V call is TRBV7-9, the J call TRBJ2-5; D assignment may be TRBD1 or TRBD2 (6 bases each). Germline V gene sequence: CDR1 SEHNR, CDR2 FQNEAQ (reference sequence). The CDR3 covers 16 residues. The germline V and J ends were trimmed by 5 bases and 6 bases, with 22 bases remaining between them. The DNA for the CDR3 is TGTGCCAGCAGCCAAGAGGGACGGGGGCGGGTAAAGACCCAGTACTTC. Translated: CASSQEGRGRVKTQYF.

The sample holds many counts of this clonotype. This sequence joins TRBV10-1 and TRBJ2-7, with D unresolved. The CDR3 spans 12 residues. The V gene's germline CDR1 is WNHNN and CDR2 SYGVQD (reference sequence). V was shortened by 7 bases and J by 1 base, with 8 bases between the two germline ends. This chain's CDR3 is CASTFRSYEQYF. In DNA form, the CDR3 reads TGCGCCAGCACGTTCAGGTCCTACGAGCAGTACTTC.